This T cell receptor beta chain was recorded in a study of neurological immune-mediated disorders. V shed 3 bases, J shed 4 bases, and the junction held 5 bases outside the gene matches. The V gene's germline CDR1 is SGDLS and CDR2 YYNGEE. CDR3 size: 15 residues. TCRdb redid the calling of the 5' RACE reads with MiXCR, one entry per CDR3 protein. The sample yields some 16,000 distinct CDR3 sequences, roughly 14% seen once. This clonotype was seen many times. The source material was PBMCs. The receptor was isolated from a man aged 55 to 70 with HTLV-1-associated myelopathy (HAM/TSP). V and J are TRBV9 and TRBJ2-1; TRBD2 matches at 9 bases. The CDR3 reads CASSESGGQYNEQFF. Here the CDR3 DNA reads TGTGCCAGCAGCGAAAGCGGGGGGCAATACAATGAGCAGTTCTTC. The whole variable domain, filled in from reference TRBV9 and TRBJ2-1, reads DSGVTQTPKHLITATGQRVTLRCSPRSGDLSVYWYQQSLDQGLQFLIQYYNGEERAKGNILERFSAQQFPDLHSELNLSSLELGDSALYFCASSESGGQYNEQFFGPGTRLTVL.